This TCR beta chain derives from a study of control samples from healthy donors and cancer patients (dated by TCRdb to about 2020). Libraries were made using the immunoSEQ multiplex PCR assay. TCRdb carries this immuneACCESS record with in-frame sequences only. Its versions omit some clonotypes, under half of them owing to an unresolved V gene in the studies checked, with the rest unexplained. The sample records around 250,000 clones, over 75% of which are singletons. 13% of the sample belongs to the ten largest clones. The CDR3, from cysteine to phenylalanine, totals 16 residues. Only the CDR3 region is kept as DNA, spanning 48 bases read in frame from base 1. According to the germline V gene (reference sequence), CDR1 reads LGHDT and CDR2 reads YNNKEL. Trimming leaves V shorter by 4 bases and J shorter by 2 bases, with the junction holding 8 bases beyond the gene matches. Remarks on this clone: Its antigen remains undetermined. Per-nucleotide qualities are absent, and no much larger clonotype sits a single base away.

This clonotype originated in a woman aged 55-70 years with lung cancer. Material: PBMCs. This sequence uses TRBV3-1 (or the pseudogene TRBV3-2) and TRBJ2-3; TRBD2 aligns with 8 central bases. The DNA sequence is TGTGCCAGCAGCCTCACCGCTAGCGGGCTCACAGATACGCAGTATTTT. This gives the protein CASSLTASGLTDTQYF.